Detailed here is one T cell receptor beta chain. The antigen is undetermined. This specimen comes from a study of cytomegalovirus exposure and HLA in healthy donors. Findings and limits, study-wide: Cytomegalovirus status, reportedly, was diagnosed with high specificity and sensitivity by the classifier. Cytomegalovirus-associated status was assigned to roughly 160 TCR beta chains.

Germline CDR1 reads SGDLS; CDR2 reads YYNGEE. The CDR3 extends over 14 amino acids. Trimming cost V 2 bases and J 3 bases; bases outside gene matches: 5. Some clones are missing from TCRdb's copy, which holds only in-frame ones; the method was immunoSEQ multiplex PCR. The sample holds roughly 120,000 clones, around 94% seen once. The chain carries TRBV9 and TRBJ2-7, with 7 nucleotides matching TRBD1. The clonotype originates from a woman between 18 and 30 years old in good health and CMV-seronegative. Sequencing used PBMCs. CDR3 residues: CASSVDRAGYEQYF. DNA for the CDR3: TGTGCCAGCAGCGTCGACAGGGCCGGCTACGAGCAGTACTTC. Together with reference TRBV9 and TRBJ2-7, the CDR3 gives the full variable domain: DSGVTQTPKHLITATGQRVTLRCSPRSGDLSVYWYQQSLDQGLQFLIQYYNGEERAKGNILERFSAQQFPDLHSELNLSSLELGDSALYFCASSVDRAGYEQYFGPGTRLTVT.